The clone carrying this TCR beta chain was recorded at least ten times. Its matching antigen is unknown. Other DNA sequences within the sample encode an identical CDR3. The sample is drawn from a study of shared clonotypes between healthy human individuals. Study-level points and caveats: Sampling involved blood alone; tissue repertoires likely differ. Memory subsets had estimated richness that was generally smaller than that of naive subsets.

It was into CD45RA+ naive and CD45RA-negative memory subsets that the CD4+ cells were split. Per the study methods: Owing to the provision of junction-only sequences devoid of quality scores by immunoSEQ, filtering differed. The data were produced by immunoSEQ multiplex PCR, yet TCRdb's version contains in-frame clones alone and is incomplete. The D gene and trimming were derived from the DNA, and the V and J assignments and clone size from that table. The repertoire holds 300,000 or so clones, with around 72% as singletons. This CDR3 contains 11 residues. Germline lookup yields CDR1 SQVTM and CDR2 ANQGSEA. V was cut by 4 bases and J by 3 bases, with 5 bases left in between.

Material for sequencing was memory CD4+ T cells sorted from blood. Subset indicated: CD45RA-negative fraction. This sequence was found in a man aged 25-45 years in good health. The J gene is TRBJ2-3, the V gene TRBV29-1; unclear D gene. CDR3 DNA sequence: TGCAGCGTTGTTAGGACAGATACGCAGTATTTT. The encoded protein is CSVVRTDTQYF.